These 16 T cell receptor beta chains share one sample of origin, sequenced in a study of blood T cells in healthy people across ages. A second PCR of roughly 6 to 12 cycles used a sample-barcoded 5' primer and a J-beta primer mix. One entry per CDR3 protein results from TCRdb running MiXCR on the 5' RACE reads. The sample holds hundreds of thousands of distinct CDR3 sequences; roughly 20% are singletons and the top ten take approximately 3.6%. Sequenced material: blood. The source of these receptors is a man between 65 and 85 years old in good health.

Concerning this clonotype itself: One end of the junction varies from germline; a read error may be responsible. This chain joins TRBV5-1 and TRBJ1-1; perhaps TRBD1 as D (6 bases). The CDR3 length is 13 residues. Germline V CDR1 and CDR2: SGHRS, YFSETQ. The CDR3 sequence: CASGLTNRAEAFF. The CDR3 DNA reads TGCGCCAGCGGCTTGACCAACAGGGCTGAAGCTTTCTTT.

The CDR3 region has the DNA TGTGCCAGCAGCGACCAAATAAAGGGACTAAAGGACTTCTTT. Its translation: CASSDQIKGLKDFF. This chain joins TRBV28 and TRBJ1-1; a weak D match, TRBD1 (5 bases). CDR1 MDHEN and CDR2 SYDVKM come from the germline V gene. V was trimmed by 6 bases and J by 14 bases, leaving 25 bases between them. This CDR3 comprises 14 residues. The variable domain in full, completed from reference TRBV28 and TRBJ1-1, reads DVKVTQSSRYLVKRTGEKVFLECVQDMDHENMFWYRQDPGLGLRLIYFSYDVKMKEKGDIPEGYSVSREKKERFSLILESASTNQTSMYLCASSDQIKGLKDFFGQGTRLTVV.

The rearrangement uses TRBV18 and TRBJ2-7, with 7 positions matching TRBD2. The CDR3 contains 16 residues. The ends lost 6 bases at V and 1 base at J; junction bases unmatched: 12. CDR1 KGHSH and CDR2 LQKENI come from the germline V gene. CDR3 nucleotide sequence: TGTGCCAGCTCTCCATCAGGGAGGACTAGATCCTACGAGCAGTACTTC. As protein: CASSPSGRTRSYEQYF.

V is TRBV20-1 and J is TRBJ2-7; 7 positions match TRBD2. The CDR3 covers 15 residues. Germline CDR1 is DFQATT and CDR2 is SNEGSKA (reference sequence). CDR3 bases: TGCAGCGTCGGCGGTCCGGGAGGCTTTGCTTCCGAGCAGTACTTC. This translates into CSVGGPGGFASEQYF.

A word on this clonotype: One end of the junction is discordant with germline, which a read error may explain. The CDR3 is CASARGRRETQYF. The CDR3 bases are TGCGCCAGCGCACGGGGGAGAAGAGAGACCCAGTACTTC. The chain carries TRBV6-6 and TRBJ2-5, with D possibly TRBD2 on 6 matching bases. Germline V gives CDR1 MNHNY, CDR2 SVGAGI (reference sequence). CDR3 length equals 13 residues.

This clonotype was recorded a few times. This chain joins TRBV28 and TRBJ2-5, with D unresolved. This CDR3 is built from 14 residues. V dropped 5 bases and J dropped 1 base, with 11 bases sitting between them. CDR1 is MDHEN and CDR2 is SYDVKM in the germline V gene. The CDR3 region is CASSIQSTQETQYF. The CDR3 DNA is TGTGCCAGCAGTATCCAGAGTACCCAAGAGACCCAGTACTTC.

Ten or more counts support this clonotype. V is TRBV4-3 and J is TRBJ2-1; D is undetermined. Per the germline V gene, CDR1 is LGHNA and CDR2 is YSLEER. Between the trimmed V and J ends, which lost 0 bases and 10 bases, there was a span of 13 bases. This CDR3 has 14 amino acids. CDR3 loop: CASSQDFRVLEQFF. CDR3 coding DNA: TGCGCCAGCAGCCAAGATTTCCGCGTACTCGAGCAGTTCTTC.

The chain has TRBV6-2 or TRBV6-3 and TRBJ1-5, with 7 positions matching TRBD1. Germline CDR1 and CDR2: MNHEY and SVGEGT. J gave up 1 base and V 4 bases, and 4 bases lay outside the gene matches. CDR3 size: 15 residues. The CDR3 DNA reads as TGTGCCAGCAGTTGTCAGGGGGTGAGCAATCAGCCCCAGCATTTT. Translation gives CASSCQGVSNQPQHF.

This clonotype was counted a few times. V is TRBV21-1 and J is TRBJ2-7. TRBV21-1 is deemed a pseudogene. The CDR3 spans 15 residues. The CDR3 here is CASSKGGGSSYEQYF. The DNA of the CDR3 is TGTGCCAGCAGCAAAGGGGGTGGGAGCTCCTACGAGCAGTACTTC.

This clonotype has just a few counts. The chain couples TRBV5-6 to TRBJ2-5; D call uncertain. This CDR3 spans 14 amino acids. CDR1 SGHDT and CDR2 YYEEEE come from the germline V gene. The ends were cut back, 4 bases at V and 1 base at J, with 11 bases in the middle. This CDR3 is CASSQMRGQETQYF. The CDR3 DNA is TGTGCCAGCAGCCAAATGAGAGGCCAAGAGACCCAGTACTTC.

This clonotype has only a few counts. The chain combines TRBV28 with TRBJ2-7; 8 nucleotides line up with TRBD2. CDR3 length: 16 residues. V was pared by 3 bases and J by 2 bases, with 9 bases of the junction left unmatched. Germline CDR1 reads MDHEN; CDR2 reads SYDVKM. The CDR3 reads CASSFSMISGTYEQYF. CDR3 coding DNA: TGTGCCAGCAGTTTTTCTATGATTAGCGGGACCTACGAGCAGTACTTC.

This clonotype has a count of ten or more. The chain joins TRBV6-1 to TRBJ1-2; D call uncertain. Trimming took 1 base from V and 4 from J, leaving 4 bases between them. CDR1 MNHNS and CDR2 SASEGT come from the germline V gene. The CDR3 extends over 12 amino acids. The CDR3 region has the DNA TGTGCCAGCAGTGAAGTTGGCTATGGCTACACCTTC. Protein sequence: CASSEVGYGYTF.

The rearrangement uses TRBV5-1 and TRBJ2-5, with 8 nucleotides matching TRBD2. This CDR3 contains 15 residues. Per germline, CDR1 SGHRS and CDR2 YFSETQ. V was clipped by 1 base and J by 1 base; unmatched bases: 3. CDR3 nucleotides: TGCGCCAGCAGCTTGACTAGCGGACTCCAAGAGACCCAGTACTTC. The encoded protein is CASSLTSGLQETQYF.

This clonotype has at least ten counts. The chain links TRBV5-1 to TRBJ1-3; D call uncertain. This CDR3 contains 15 residues. Germline loops: CDR1 SGHRS, CDR2 YFSETQ. Deletions cut 4 bases from V and 3 bases from J, with 14 bases between. CDR3 protein: CASSSEGKGGNTIYF. DNA of the CDR3: TGCGCCAGCAGCAGTGAAGGGAAAGGTGGAAACACCATATATTTT.

A few counts support this clonotype. The chain recombines TRBV10-3 with TRBJ1-2, with 7 bases lining up with TRBD1. CDR1 is ENHRY, CDR2 SYGVKD, per germline. The CDR3 runs 14 residues. Germline trimming cut 4 bases from V and 9 bases from J; bases unmatched to any gene: 11. As DNA, the CDR3 is TGTGCCATCAGTGTGTCAAACAGACAGGGAAGCTACACCTTC. The encoded protein is CAISVSNRQGSYTF.

This clonotype was seen only a few times. This could be a read error, since a much larger clone is one nucleotide away. V is TRBV5-6 and J is TRBJ1-4; D is perhaps TRBD1 (5 bases). CDR3 length: 15 amino acids. V shed 6 bases and J shed 0 bases, with 12 bases lying between them. Germline V lookup: CDR1 SGHDT, CDR2 YYEEEE. This CDR3 reads CASIDSGPTNEKLFF. The CDR3, as DNA: TGTGCCAGCATAGACAGTGGCCCAACTAATGAAAAACTGTTTTTT.